These 14 T cell receptor beta chains came from one sample sequenced in a study of CD8 T cells in Susac syndrome. Random hexamers were used to reverse transcribe about 0.45 to 1 ug of RNA. Via MiXCR, TCRdb re-called the immunoSEQ multiplex PCR reads, giving one row per CDR3 protein. The table shows roughly 180,000 distinct CDR3 sequences, with just under 95% occurring only once. Sequencing used CD4+ T cells from PBMCs. Source of these receptors: a human donor with Susac syndrome.

The V gene is TRBV7-2, the J gene TRBJ2-1; 9 bases are a match to TRBD2. The CDR3 sequence is 16 residues long. In germline, CDR1 is SGHTA, CDR2 FQGNSA. V gave up 5 bases and J gave up 8 bases; unmatched junction bases: 13. As DNA, the CDR3 is TGTGCCAGCAGCCCGATAGCGGGGGCCCCGATGTATGAGCAGTTCTTC. The encoded protein is CASSPIAGAPMYEQFF.

V and J are TRBV20-1 and TRBJ2-1; D is ambiguous. The CDR3 is 11 residues long. The germline V gene has CDR1 DFQATT and CDR2 SNEGSKA (reference sequence). Trimming took off 1 base at V and 6 bases at J, with 4 bases between the two ends. The CDR3, as DNA: TGCAGTGCTAGAGGTATCAATGAGCAGTTCTTC. Translation gives CSARGINEQFF.

V is TRBV21-1 and J is TRBJ2-3; TRBD1, the D gene given by the table, was not confirmed from the DNA. TRBV21-1 is a known pseudogene. This CDR3 is 16 amino acids long. CDR3 DNA: TGTGCCAGCAGCACCCCGGGACACGGCCGCACAGATACGCAGTATTTT. Its protein is CASSTPGHGRTDTQYF.

J is TRBJ2-2 and V is TRBV10-3, with a tentative D call TRBD1 (6 bases). The CDR3 contains 14 residues. The V end was cut by 10 bases, the J end by 1 base, with 13 bases between. Germline-derived CDR1 and CDR2 are ENHRY and SYGVKD. CDR3 nucleotide sequence: TGTGCCACCCACAGGGAAGAGAACACCGGGGAGCTGTTTTTT. Its translation is CATHREENTGELFF.

The chain joins TRBV7-9 to TRBJ1-1; 9 nucleotides agree with TRBD1. The germline CDR1 and CDR2 sequences are SEHNR and FQNEAQ (reference sequence). The CDR3 sequence is 14 residues long. The J segment lost 5 bases and the V segment lost 5 bases, leaving 6 bases of the junction unmatched. CDR3 nucleotides: TGTGCCAGCAGCACGGGACAGGGATCGACTGAAGCTTTCTTT. It is translated as CASSTGQGSTEAFF.

The gene calls are TRBV30 and TRBJ2-1, with TRBD2 identical over 7 bases. The CDR3 has 15 amino acids. Looked up from germline, CDR1 is GTSNPN and CDR2 is SVGIG (reference sequence). The V gene end was trimmed by 2 bases and the J gene end by 1 base; junction bases not matched to a gene: 5. CDR3 amino acids: CAWSHQGGSYNEQFF. The CDR3 DNA reads as TGTGCCTGGAGTCACCAGGGAGGGTCCTACAATGAGCAGTTCTTC.

The rearrangement joins TRBV20-1 to TRBJ2-1, with 11 nucleotides matching TRBD2. CDR1 and CDR2 (germline): DFQATT, SNEGSKA (reference sequence). The CDR3 has 15 residues. V shed 2 bases, J shed 9 bases, and the junction held 9 bases outside the gene matches. CDR3 in DNA: TGCAGTGCTAGAATTAGCGGGAGGGCCCGGGGTGAGCAGTTCTTC. This encodes CSARISGRARGEQFF.

The CDR3 reads CASSDKIAGDYNEQFF. The CDR3 region has the DNA TGTGCCAGCAGCGATAAAATAGCGGGGGACTACAATGAGCAGTTCTTC. This chain joins TRBV9 and TRBJ2-1; TRBD2 matches 9 bases. This CDR3 is 16 amino acids long. The V gene's germline CDR1 is SGDLS and CDR2 YYNGEE. V lost 3 bases to trimming and J lost 3 bases; unmatched junction nucleotides: 7.

V usage is TRBV30 and J usage is TRBJ1-5; unclear D gene. Germline CDR1 is GTSNPN and CDR2 is SVGIG (reference sequence). Trimming stripped 1 base from V and 5 bases from J, with 9 bases between. This CDR3 is 13 amino acids long. The CDR3: CAWSEGTHQPQHF. Here the CDR3 DNA reads TGTGCCTGGAGTGAGGGTACTCATCAGCCCCAGCATTTT.

The gene calls are TRBV6-6 and TRBJ2-7; D is undetermined. CDR1 and CDR2 (germline): MNHNY, SVGAGI (reference sequence). This CDR3 spans 16 amino acids. V was cut by 2 bases and J by 1 base, with 15 bases left in between. The DNA of the CDR3 is TGTGCCAGCAGTTACAGAGGCAGCTTTGTATCCTACGAGCAGTACTTC. It encodes CASSYRGSFVSYEQYF.

The gene calls are TRBV5-1 and TRBJ1-4; no firm D call. The germline V and J ends were trimmed by 5 bases and 2 bases, with 13 bases remaining between them. In germline, CDR1 is SGHRS, CDR2 YFSETQ. The CDR3 is 15 amino acids. In DNA form, the CDR3 reads TGCGCCAGCAGGAGGGTAGAGGCGACTAATGAAAAACTGTTTTTT. Residues: CASRRVEATNEKLFF.

V is TRBV7-2 and J is TRBJ2-3; 16 nucleotides align to TRBD2. V shed 5 bases and J 2 bases; nucleotides not matched to a gene: 4. Germline-derived CDR1 and CDR2 are SGHTA and FQGNSA. The CDR3 is 17 residues long. CDR3 loop: CASSPGLAGGSTDTQYF. The CDR3 coding sequence is TGTGCCAGCAGCCCGGGACTAGCGGGAGGGTCCACAGATACGCAGTATTTT.

In its sample, this clonotype was seen once. The CDR3 sequence is CSARRGHQNTEAFF. CDR3 nucleotide sequence: TGCAGTGCTAGACGGGGACATCAGAACACTGAAGCTTTCTTT. The gene calls are TRBV20-1 and TRBJ1-1; a possible D gene is TRBD1 (6 bases). The germline V gene has CDR1 DFQATT and CDR2 SNEGSKA (reference sequence). The CDR3 loop spans 14 amino acids. V was trimmed by 2 bases and J by 1 base, leaving 11 bases between them.

The chain combines TRBV6-6 with TRBJ1-5, with unresolved D. Germline V gene sequence: CDR1 MNHNY, CDR2 SVGAGI (reference sequence). CDR3 length: 13 residues. The V end was cut by 7 bases, the J end by 6 bases, with 13 bases between. The CDR3 region has the DNA TGTGCCAGCACCCAACCGGGTCCTCAGCCCCAGCATTTT. Amino acids: CASTQPGPQPQHF.